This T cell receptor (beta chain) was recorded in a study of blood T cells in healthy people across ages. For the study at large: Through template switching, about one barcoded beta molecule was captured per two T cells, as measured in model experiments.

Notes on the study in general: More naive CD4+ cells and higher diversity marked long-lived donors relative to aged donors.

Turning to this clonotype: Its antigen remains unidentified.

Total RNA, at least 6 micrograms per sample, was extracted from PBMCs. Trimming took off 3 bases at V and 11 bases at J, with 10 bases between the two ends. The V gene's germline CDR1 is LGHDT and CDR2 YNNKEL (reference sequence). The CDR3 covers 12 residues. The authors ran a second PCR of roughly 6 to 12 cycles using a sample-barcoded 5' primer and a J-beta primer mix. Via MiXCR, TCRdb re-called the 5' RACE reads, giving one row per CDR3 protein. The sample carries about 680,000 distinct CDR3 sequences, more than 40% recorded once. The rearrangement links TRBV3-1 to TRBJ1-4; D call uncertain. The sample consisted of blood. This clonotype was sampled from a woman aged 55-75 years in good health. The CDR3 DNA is TGTGCCAGCAGCCAGGGCTCGGTCAAACTGTTTTTT. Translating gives CASSQGSVKLFF.